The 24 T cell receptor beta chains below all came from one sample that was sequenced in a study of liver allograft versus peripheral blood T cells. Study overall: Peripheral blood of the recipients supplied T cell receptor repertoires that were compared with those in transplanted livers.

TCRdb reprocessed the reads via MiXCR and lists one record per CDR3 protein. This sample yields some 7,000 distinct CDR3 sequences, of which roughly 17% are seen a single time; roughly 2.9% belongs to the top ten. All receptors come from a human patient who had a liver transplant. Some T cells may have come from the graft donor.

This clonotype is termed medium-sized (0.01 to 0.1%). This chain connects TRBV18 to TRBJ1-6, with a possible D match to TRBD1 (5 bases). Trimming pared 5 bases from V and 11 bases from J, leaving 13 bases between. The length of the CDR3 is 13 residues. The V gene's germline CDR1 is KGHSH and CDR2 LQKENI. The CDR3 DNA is TGTGCCAGCTCATGGGACCAAAAGGCACCCCTCCACTTT. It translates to CASSWDQKAPLHF.

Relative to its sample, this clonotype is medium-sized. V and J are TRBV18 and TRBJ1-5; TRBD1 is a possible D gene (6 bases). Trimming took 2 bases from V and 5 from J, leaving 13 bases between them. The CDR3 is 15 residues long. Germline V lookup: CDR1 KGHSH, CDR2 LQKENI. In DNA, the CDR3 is TGTGCCAGCTCACCAGATTCTCACAGGGATCAGCCCCAGCATTTT. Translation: CASSPDSHRDQPQHF.

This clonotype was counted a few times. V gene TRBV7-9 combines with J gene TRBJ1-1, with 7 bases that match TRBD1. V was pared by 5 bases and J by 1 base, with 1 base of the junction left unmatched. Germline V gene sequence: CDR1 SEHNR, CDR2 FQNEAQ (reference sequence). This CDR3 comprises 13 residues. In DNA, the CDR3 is TGTGCCAGCAGCCCAGGGGGGAACACTGAAGCTTTCTTT. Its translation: CASSPGGNTEAFF.

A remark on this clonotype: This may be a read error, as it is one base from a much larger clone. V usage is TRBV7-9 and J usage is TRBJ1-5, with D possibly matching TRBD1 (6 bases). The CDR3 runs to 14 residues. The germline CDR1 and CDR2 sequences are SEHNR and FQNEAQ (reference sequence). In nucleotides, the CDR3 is TGTACCAGCAGCCACCGGGACAATAATCAGCCCCAGCATTTT. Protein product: CTSSHRDNNQPQHF. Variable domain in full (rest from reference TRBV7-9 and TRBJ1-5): DTGVSQNPRHKITKRGQNVTFRCDPISEHNRLYWYRQTLGQGPEFLTYFQNEAQLEKSRLLSDRFSAERPKGSFSTLEIQRTEQGDSAMYLCTSSHRDNNQPQHFGDGTRLSIL.

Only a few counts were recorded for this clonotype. CDR3 residues: CSARGPAGYEKLFF. CDR3 in DNA: TGCAGTGCTAGAGGCCCCGCAGGGTATGAAAAACTGTTTTTT. The chain recombines TRBV20-1 with TRBJ1-4, with D possibly TRBD1 on 5 matching bases. The CDR3 runs 14 residues. From germline, CDR1 is DFQATT and CDR2 SNEGSKA (reference sequence). The germline V and J ends were trimmed by 1 base and 6 bases, with 12 bases remaining between them.

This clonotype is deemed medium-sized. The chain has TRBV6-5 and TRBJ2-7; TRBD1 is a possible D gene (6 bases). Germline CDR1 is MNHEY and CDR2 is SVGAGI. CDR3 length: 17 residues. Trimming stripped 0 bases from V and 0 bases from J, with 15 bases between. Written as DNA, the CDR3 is TGTGCCAGCAGTTACTCGAGAAGGGGGATTAGCTCCTACGAGCAGTACTTC. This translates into CASSYSRRGISSYEQYF.

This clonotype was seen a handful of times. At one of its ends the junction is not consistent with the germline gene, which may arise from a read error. The CDR3 DNA reads TGTGTCACCAGCAGAGATTCGCCCCATCCCGGGAGGGCCGCGAATGAGCAGTTCTTC. Translating it yields CVTSRDSPHPGRAANEQFF. This chain connects TRBV15 to TRBJ2-1, with 8 bases lining up with TRBD2. The CDR3 covers 19 residues. The germline gives CDR1 LNHNV, CDR2 YYDKDF (reference sequence).

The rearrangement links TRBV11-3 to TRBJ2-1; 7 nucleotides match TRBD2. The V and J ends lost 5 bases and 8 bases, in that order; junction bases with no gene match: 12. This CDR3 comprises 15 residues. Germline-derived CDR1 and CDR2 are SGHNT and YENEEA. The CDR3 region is CASSARSGGADEQFF. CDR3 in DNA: TGTGCCAGCAGCGCCCGGTCGGGAGGCGCAGATGAGCAGTTCTTC.

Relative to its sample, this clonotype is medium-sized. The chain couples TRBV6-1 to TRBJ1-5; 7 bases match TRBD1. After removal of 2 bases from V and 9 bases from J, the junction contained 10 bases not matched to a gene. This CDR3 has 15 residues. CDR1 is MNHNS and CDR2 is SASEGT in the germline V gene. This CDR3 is CASSEIDRAQRPQHF. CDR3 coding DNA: TGTGCCAGCAGTGAAATTGACAGGGCCCAAAGGCCCCAGCATTTT.

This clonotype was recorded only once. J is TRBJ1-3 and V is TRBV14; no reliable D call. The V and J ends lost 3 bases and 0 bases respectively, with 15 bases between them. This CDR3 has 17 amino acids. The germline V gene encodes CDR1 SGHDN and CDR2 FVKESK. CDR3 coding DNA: TGTGCCAGCAGCCAGCAGCCCCTAGGGCTCTCTGGAAACACCATATATTTT. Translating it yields CASSQQPLGLSGNTIYF.

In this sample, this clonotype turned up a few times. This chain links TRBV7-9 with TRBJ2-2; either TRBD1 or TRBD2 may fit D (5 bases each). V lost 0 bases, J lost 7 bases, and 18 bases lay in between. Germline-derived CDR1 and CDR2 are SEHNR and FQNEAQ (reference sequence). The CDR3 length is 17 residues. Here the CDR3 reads CASSLARSGGSVGELFF. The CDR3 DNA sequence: TGTGCCAGCAGCTTAGCAAGGTCTGGGGGTTCGGTCGGGGAGCTGTTTTTT.

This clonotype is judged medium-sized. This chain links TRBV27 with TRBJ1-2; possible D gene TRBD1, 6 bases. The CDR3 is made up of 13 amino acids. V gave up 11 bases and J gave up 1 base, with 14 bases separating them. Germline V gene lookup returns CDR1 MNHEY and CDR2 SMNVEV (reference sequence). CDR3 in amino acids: CASRDTLNYGYTF. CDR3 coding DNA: TGTGCCTCCCGGGACACCCTTAACTATGGCTACACCTTC.

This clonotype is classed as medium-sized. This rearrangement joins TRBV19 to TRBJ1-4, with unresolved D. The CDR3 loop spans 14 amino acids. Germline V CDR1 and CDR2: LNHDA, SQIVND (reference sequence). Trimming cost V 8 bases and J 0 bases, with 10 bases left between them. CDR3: CASSAIATNEKLFF. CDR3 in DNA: TGTGCCAGTTCAGCGATTGCAACTAATGAAAAACTGTTTTTT.

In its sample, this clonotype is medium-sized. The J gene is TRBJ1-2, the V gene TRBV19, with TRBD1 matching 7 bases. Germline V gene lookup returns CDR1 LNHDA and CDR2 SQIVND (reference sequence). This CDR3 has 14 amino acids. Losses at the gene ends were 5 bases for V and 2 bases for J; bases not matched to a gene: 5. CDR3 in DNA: TGTGCCAGTAGTCTAACGACAGGGAACTATGGCTACACCTTC. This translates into CASSLTTGNYGYTF.

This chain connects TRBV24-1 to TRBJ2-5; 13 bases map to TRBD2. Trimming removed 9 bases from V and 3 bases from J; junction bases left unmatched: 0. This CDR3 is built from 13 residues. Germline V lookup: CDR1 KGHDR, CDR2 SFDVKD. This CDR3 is CATGTSGKETQYF. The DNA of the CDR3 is TGTGCCACCGGGACTAGCGGGAAAGAGACCCAGTACTTC.

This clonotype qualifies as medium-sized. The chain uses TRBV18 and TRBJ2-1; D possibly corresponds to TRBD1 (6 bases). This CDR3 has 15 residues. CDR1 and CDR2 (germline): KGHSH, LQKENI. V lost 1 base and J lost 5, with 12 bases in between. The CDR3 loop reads CASSPQQGRNNEQFF. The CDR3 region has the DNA TGTGCCAGCTCACCACAACAGGGACGGAACAATGAGCAGTTCTTC.

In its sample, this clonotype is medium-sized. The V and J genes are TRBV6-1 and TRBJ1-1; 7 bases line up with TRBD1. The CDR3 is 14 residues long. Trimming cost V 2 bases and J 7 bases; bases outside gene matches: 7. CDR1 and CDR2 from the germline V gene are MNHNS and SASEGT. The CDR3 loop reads CASSERLWDSEAFF. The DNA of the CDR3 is TGTGCCAGCAGTGAAAGGTTGTGGGACAGTGAAGCTTTCTTT.

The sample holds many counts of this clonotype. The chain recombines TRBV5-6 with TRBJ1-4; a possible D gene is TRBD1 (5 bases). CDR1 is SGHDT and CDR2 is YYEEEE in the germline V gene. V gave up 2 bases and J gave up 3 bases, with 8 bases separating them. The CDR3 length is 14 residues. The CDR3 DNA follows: TGTGCCAGCAGCTTACGGGGCTCTAATGAAAAACTGTTTTTT. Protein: CASSLRGSNEKLFF.

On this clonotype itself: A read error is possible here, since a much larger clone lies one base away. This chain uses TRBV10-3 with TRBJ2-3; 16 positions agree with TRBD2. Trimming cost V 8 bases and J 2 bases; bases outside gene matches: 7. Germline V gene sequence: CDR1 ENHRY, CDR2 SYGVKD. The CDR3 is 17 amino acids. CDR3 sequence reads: CAIEPGLAGGDTDTQYF. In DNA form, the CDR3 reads TGTGCCATCGAGCCGGGACTAGCGGGAGGGGACACAGATACGCAGTATTTT.

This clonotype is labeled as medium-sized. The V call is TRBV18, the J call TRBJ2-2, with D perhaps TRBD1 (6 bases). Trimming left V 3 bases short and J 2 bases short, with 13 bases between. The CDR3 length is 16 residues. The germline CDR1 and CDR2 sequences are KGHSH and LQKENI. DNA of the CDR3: TGTGCCAGCTCACCCCGGACAGAGATAAACACCGGGGAGCTGTTTTTT. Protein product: CASSPRTEINTGELFF.

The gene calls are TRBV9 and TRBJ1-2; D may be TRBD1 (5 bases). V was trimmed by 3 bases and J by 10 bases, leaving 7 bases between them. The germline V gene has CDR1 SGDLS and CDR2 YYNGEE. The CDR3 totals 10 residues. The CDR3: CASSGGNYTF. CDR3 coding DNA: TGTGCCAGCAGCGGGGGGAACTACACCTTC.

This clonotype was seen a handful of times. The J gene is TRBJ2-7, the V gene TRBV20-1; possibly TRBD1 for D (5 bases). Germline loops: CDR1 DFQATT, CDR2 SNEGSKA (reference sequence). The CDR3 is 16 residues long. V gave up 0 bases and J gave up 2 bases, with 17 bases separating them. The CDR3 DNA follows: TGCAGTGCTAGAGATCCCCAACTTCTCAGGGCCTACGAGCAGTACTTC. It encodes CSARDPQLLRAYEQYF.

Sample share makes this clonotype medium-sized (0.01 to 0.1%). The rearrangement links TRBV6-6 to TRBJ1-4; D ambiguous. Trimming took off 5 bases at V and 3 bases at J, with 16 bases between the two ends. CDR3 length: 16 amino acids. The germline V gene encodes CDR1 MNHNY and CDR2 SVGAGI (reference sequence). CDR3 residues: CASSTPLKEANEKLFF. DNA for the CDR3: TGTGCCAGCAGTACACCCCTCAAGGAAGCTAATGAAAAACTGTTTTTT.

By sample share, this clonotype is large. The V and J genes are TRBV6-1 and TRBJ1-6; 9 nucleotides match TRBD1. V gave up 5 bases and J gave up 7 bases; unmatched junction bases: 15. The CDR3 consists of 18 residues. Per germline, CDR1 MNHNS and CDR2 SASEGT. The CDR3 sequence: CASSSVPQGAGSNSPLHF. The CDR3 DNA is TGTGCCAGCAGTTCCGTCCCACAGGGGGCAGGTTCAAATTCACCCCTCCACTTT.